Listed here are 20 T cell receptor beta chains from one sample, sequenced in a study of blood T cells in healthy people across ages (dated by TCRdb to the mid-2010s). The method was 5' RACE. TCRdb lists the instrument as Illumina HiSeq 2500. The second PCR ran for about 6 to 11 cycles and used a J-beta primer mix along with a sample-barcoded 5' primer. TCRdb handled the public reads itself, with Q25 trimming in fastp and clone calling in MiXCR, and kept productive beta chains. Each CDR3 protein gets just one entry, which takes the most common genes and DNA from the rows behind it. For this sample there are about 970,000 distinct CDR3 sequences; roughly 51% appear just once. About a fifth of the sample is in the top ten clones. The sequenced sample was blood. These receptors all come from a woman between 55 and 75 years old in good health.

CDR3 nucleotides: TGCAGCGTTTTTCTCCCTTTAGGGGACAGCCTAAACAATGAGCAGTTCTTC. The encoded protein is CSVFLPLGDSLNNEQFF. This chain connects TRBV29-1 to TRBJ2-1; 7 bases line up with TRBD1. This CDR3 region has 17 residues. The germline CDR1 and CDR2 sequences are SQVTM and ANQGSEA. V shed 5 bases and J 5 bases; nucleotides not matched to a gene: 18.

With regard to this clonotype: One end of the junction fails to match germline, which may point to a read error. This chain uses TRBV24-1 with TRBJ2-1, with 9 bases identical to TRBD1. This CDR3 has 17 residues. The germline V gene encodes CDR1 KGHDR and CDR2 SFDVKD. The CDR3, as DNA: TGTGCCACCAGTGATTTTGGAGCGGGACAGGGCATCAATGGGCAGTTCTTC. Amino acids: CATSDFGAGQGINGQFF.

Regarding this clonotype: A read error may produce the germline difference seen at one junction end. The chain couples TRBV6-5 to TRBJ1-6; 8 bases align to TRBD1. The CDR3 runs 14 residues. The germline V gene encodes CDR1 MNHEY and CDR2 SVGAGI. This CDR3 reads CATKPQGAYSPPHF. The CDR3 DNA follows: TGTGCCACCAAACCCCAGGGGGCCTATTCACCCCCCCACTTT.

The rearrangement uses TRBV29-1 and TRBJ2-5; D is uncertain. Between the trimmed V and J ends, which lost 3 bases and 11 bases, there was a span of 13 bases. The CDR3 spans 11 residues. Germline assignment: CDR1 SQVTM and CDR2 ANQGSEA. CDR3 protein: CSVEHRFGQYF. The CDR3 DNA reads TGCAGCGTTGAGCACCGTTTTGGTCAGTACTTC.

The CDR3 sequence is CASRLALAFGEQYF. The CDR3 DNA follows: TGTGCCAGCAGACTGGCACTGGCGTTCGGCGAGCAGTACTTC. This chain uses TRBV7-2 with TRBJ2-7; D not certain. Germline values: CDR1 SGHTA, CDR2 FQGNSA. Trimming removed 6 bases from V and 6 bases from J, with 18 bases in between. The CDR3 is made up of 14 amino acids. Based on the CDR3 plus reference TRBV7-2 and TRBJ2-7, the full variable domain is GAGVSQSPSNKVTEKGKDVELRCDPISGHTALYWYRQSLGQGLEFLIYFQGNSAPDKSGLPSDRFSAERTGGSVSTLTIQRTQQEDSAVYLCASRLALAFGEQYFGPGTRLTVT.

This clonotype has a single count. The V call is TRBV6-5, the J call TRBJ1-1, with D maybe TRBD1 (5 bases). The CDR3 sequence is 15 residues long. Looked up from germline, CDR1 is MNHEY and CDR2 is SVGAGI. The ends were cut back, 5 bases at V and 0 bases at J, with 13 bases in the middle. The CDR3: CASSPGWDMNTEAFF. DNA of the CDR3: TGTGCCAGCAGTCCAGGGTGGGATATGAACACTGAAGCTTTCTTT.

This chain uses TRBV20-1 with TRBJ2-3; 9 bases fit TRBD2. CDR3 length: 15 residues. CDR1 and CDR2 (germline): DFQATT, SNEGSKA (reference sequence). V was clipped by 6 bases and J by 6 bases; unmatched bases: 13. This CDR3 is CSAPSSGLAMDTQYF. DNA of the CDR3: TGCAGTGCCCCCTCTTCGGGACTAGCCATGGATACGCAGTATTTT.

This clonotype appeared a few times. The chain links TRBV29-1 to TRBJ2-1; the D is unclear. Germline lookup yields CDR1 SQVTM and CDR2 ANQGSEA. V gave up 4 bases and J gave up 6 bases, with 16 bases separating them. The CDR3 extends over 14 amino acids. The CDR3 DNA follows: TGCAGCGTTGTCGGGTGGGAACAAGTCAATGAGCAGTTCTTC. This encodes CSVVGWEQVNEQFF.

This clonotype has only a few counts. V is TRBV10-3 and J is TRBJ1-2, with D uncertain. The CDR3 spans 9 residues. Trimming took 11 bases from V and 6 from J, leaving 7 bases between them. Germline V CDR1 and CDR2: ENHRY, SYGVKD. The CDR3 reads CAEKNGYTF. The CDR3 coding sequence is TGTGCCGAAAAGAATGGCTACACCTTC.

This chain joins TRBV29-1 and TRBJ2-6; 11 nucleotides line up with TRBD2. The CDR3 is 21 residues long. CDR1 is SQVTM, CDR2 ANQGSEA, per germline. The junction had 13 bases not matched to a gene; V was cut back by 0 bases and J by 0 bases. CDR3 nucleotides: TGCAGCGTTGAAGATCGTGAGTCCGGGACTAGCGGTCCCTCTGGGGCCAACGTCCTGACTTTC. Protein product: CSVEDRESGTSGPSGANVLTF.

The chain recombines TRBV5-1 with TRBJ2-3; no definite D call. V shed 1 base and J shed 0 bases, with 12 bases lying between them. Germline V gene sequence: CDR1 SGHRS, CDR2 YFSETQ. This CDR3 comprises 16 residues. In DNA form, the CDR3 reads TGCGCCAGCAGCTTGAGAAGGGATCGTAGCACAGATACGCAGTATTTT. Translation: CASSLRRDRSTDTQYF. Based on the CDR3 plus reference TRBV5-1 and TRBJ2-3, the full variable domain is KAGVTQTPRYLIKTRGQQVTLSCSPISGHRSVSWYQQTPGQGLQFLFEYFSETQRNKGNFPGRFSGRQFSNSRSEMNVSTLELGDSALYLCASSLRRDRSTDTQYFGPGTRLTVL.

The rearrangement links TRBV6-5 to TRBJ1-1; D possibly corresponds to TRBD1 (5 bases). Germline CDR1 reads MNHEY; CDR2 reads SVGAGI. Trimming cost V 0 bases and J 3 bases, with 8 bases left between them. The CDR3 contains 14 residues. This CDR3 reads CASSYSARDTEAFF. The CDR3 nucleotides read TGTGCCAGCAGTTACTCAGCCAGGGACACTGAAGCTTTCTTT.

In its sample, this clonotype was seen once. The chain is built from TRBV28 and TRBJ2-1; perhaps D is TRBD1 or TRBD2 (5 bases each). The CDR3 runs to 13 residues. Trimming stripped 6 bases from V and 10 bases from J, with 16 bases between. CDR1 MDHEN and CDR2 SYDVKM come from the germline V gene. The DNA for the CDR3 is TGTGCCAGCAGACCCTTCTTGGGGGTGGAGCAGTTCTTC. Encoded protein: CASRPFLGVEQFF.

J is TRBJ1-2 and V is TRBV5-1; TRBD1 matches 7 bases. Germline CDR1 is SGHRS and CDR2 is YFSETQ. This CDR3 spans 14 amino acids. Trimming at V came to 6 bases and at J to 2 bases, leaving 7 bases not matched to a gene. The chain's CDR3 is CASNPGTANYGYTF. Written as DNA, the CDR3 is TGCGCCAGCAACCCCGGGACAGCCAACTATGGCTACACCTTC.

In regard to this clonotype: Just one base apart from a much larger clone, this may be a read error. The gene calls are TRBV29-1 and TRBJ1-2; D not resolved. Germline CDR1 is SQVTM and CDR2 is ANQGSEA. The CDR3 consists of 14 residues. The CDR3 DNA follows: TGCAGCGCGCCGGGAGAAGGAGCTGGCTATGGCCACACCTTC. It is translated as CSAPGEGAGYGHTF. Looking up the rest from reference TRBV29-1 and TRBJ1-2 gives the full variable domain: SAVISQKPSRDICQRGTSLTIQCQVDSQVTMMFWYRQQPGQSLTLIATANQGSEATYESGFVIDKFPISRPNLTFSTLTVSNMSPEDSSIYLCSAPGEGAGYGHTFGSGTRLTVV.

Concerning this clonotype: One junction end disagrees with the germline gene, perhaps due to a read error. This chain links TRBV4-2 with TRBJ1-2, with D hard to call. From germline, CDR1 is LGHNA and CDR2 YNFKEQ. CDR3 size: 13 residues. Written as DNA, the CDR3 is TGTGCCAGCAGCCAAGTGACCGAGTATGGCCACACCTTC. Translation gives CASSQVTEYGHTF.

In this sample, this clonotype turned up a few times. The chain carries TRBV20-1 and TRBJ2-7; D ambiguous. The V gene's germline CDR1 is DFQATT and CDR2 SNEGSKA (reference sequence). The ends were cut back, 3 bases at V and 3 bases at J, with 15 bases in the middle. This CDR3 has 14 residues. CDR3 protein: CSASPVVGHYEQYF. Here the CDR3 DNA reads TGCAGTGCTAGTCCAGTCGTTGGTCACTACGAGCAGTACTTC.

The chain carries TRBV7-9 and TRBJ2-3, with TRBD1 as a possible D gene (7 bases). CDR3 length equals 14 residues. Trimming stripped 5 bases from V and 4 bases from J, with 13 bases between. The germline V gene has CDR1 SEHNR and CDR2 FQNEAQ (reference sequence). CDR3 in amino acids: CASSPGGFADTQYF. CDR3 bases: TGTGCCAGCAGCCCAGGGGGGTTCGCAGATACGCAGTATTTT. Filled out from reference TRBV7-9 and TRBJ2-3, the complete variable domain reads DTGVSQNPRHKITKRGQNVTFRCDPISEHNRLYWYRQTLGQGPEFLTYFQNEAQLEKSRLLSDRFSAERPKGSFSTLEIQRTEQGDSAMYLCASSPGGFADTQYFGPGTRLTVL.

This chain links TRBV6-5 with TRBJ1-1; perhaps TRBD1 as D (5 bases). Trimming cost V 0 bases and J 3 bases, with 8 bases left between them. The CDR3 has 14 residues. Germline lookup yields CDR1 MNHEY and CDR2 SVGAGI. The CDR3 nucleotides are TGTGCCAGCAGTTACTCGGGGCCAGACACTGAAGCTTTCTTT. It specifies CASSYSGPDTEAFF.

CDR3 loop: CASSLVPLRTQETQYF. DNA for the CDR3: TGTGCCAGCAGCTTAGTCCCCTTGAGGACCCAAGAGACCCAGTACTTC. The gene calls are TRBV7-2 and TRBJ2-5; unclear D gene. Germline V gives CDR1 SGHTA, CDR2 FQGNSA. This CDR3 spans 16 amino acids. V lost 1 base, J lost 1 base, and 13 bases lay in between.